These 14 T cell receptor beta chains originate from one sample sequenced in a study of shared clonotypes between healthy human individuals. TCRdb's copy holds only in-frame clones and misses some; the assay was immunoSEQ multiplex PCR. The table lists approximately 980,000 clones, 76% of them singletons, with nearly 1.5% in the top ten. The specimen sequenced was memory CD4+ T cells sorted from blood. The subset here: CD45RA-negative fraction. These receptors were taken from a man in his late teens or twenties in good health.

A few counts support this clone. This sequence joins TRBV20-1 and TRBJ1-1; D ambiguous. V shed 5 bases and J shed 1 base, with 5 bases lying between them. There are 11 residues in the CDR3. Per germline, CDR1 DFQATT and CDR2 SNEGSKA (reference sequence). CDR3 coding DNA: TGCAGTGCTTGGCAGAACACTGAAGCTTTCTTT. This translates into CSAWQNTEAFF.

V and J are TRBV7-8 and TRBJ1-5, with a weak D call TRBD1 (6 bases). The CDR3 is 16 amino acids. CDR1 and CDR2 from the germline V gene are SGHVS and FQNEAQ. Trimming cost V 1 base and J 6 bases, with 16 bases left between them. CDR3 sequence (DNA): TGTGCCAGCAGCTTAGAGGCCAGGGGAAGGAGTCAGCCCCAGCATTTT. Protein sequence: CASSLEARGRSQPQHF.

This chain joins TRBV7-2 and TRBJ1-6, with D perhaps matching TRBD1 (5 bases). The germline CDR1 and CDR2 sequences are SGHTA and FQGNSA. V shed 7 bases and J shed 7 bases, with 14 bases lying between them. The CDR3 is made up of 14 amino acids. The CDR3 coding sequence is TGTGCCAGCAACCGACAAGGGGCGAATTCACCCCTCCACTTT. This gives the protein CASNRQGANSPLHF.

This chain links TRBV10-3 with TRBJ2-1; D is possibly TRBD2 (5 bases). V lost 4 bases and J 4 bases, leaving 17 bases between the germline ends. The CDR3 length is 16 residues. Looked up from germline, CDR1 is ENHRY and CDR2 is SYGVKD. DNA for the CDR3: TGTGCCATCAGTGTGGGTGAGGGAGTTGGGTACAATGAGCAGTTCTTC. It codes for CAISVGEGVGYNEQFF.

The chain links TRBV11-1 to TRBJ2-5, with 9 positions matching TRBD1. CDR3 length equals 14 residues. V shed 2 bases, J shed 4 bases, and the junction held 2 bases outside the gene matches. Germline V gene lookup returns CDR1 SGHAT and CDR2 FQDESV (reference sequence). The CDR3 bases are TGTGCCAGCAGCTTAAGGACAGGGGTAGAGACCCAGTACTTC. It encodes CASSLRTGVETQYF.

This clone came up a few times. The chain recombines TRBV6-1 with TRBJ1-5, with no clear D. Looked up from germline, CDR1 is MNHNS and CDR2 is SASEGT. The CDR3 runs to 14 residues. Trimming stripped 0 bases from V and 5 bases from J, with 8 bases between. The CDR3 protein is CASSEARDDQPQHF. The CDR3 DNA reads TGTGCCAGCAGTGAAGCGCGGGATGATCAGCCCCAGCATTTT.

The rearrangement links TRBV10-3 to TRBJ2-5; 7 bases align to TRBD2. The CDR3 consists of 13 residues. With V trimmed by 8 bases and J by 4 bases, 7 bases remained unmatched. Looked up from germline, CDR1 is ENHRY and CDR2 is SYGVKD. DNA for the CDR3: TGTGCCATCGGGGAGGGTGGTCGAGAGACCCAGTACTTC. Encoded protein: CAIGEGGRETQYF.

The count of this clone is one. The rearrangement uses TRBV6-5 and TRBJ1-5; D perhaps matches TRBD1 (6 bases). This CDR3 is 15 amino acids long. CDR1 MNHEY and CDR2 SVGAGI come from the germline V gene. The V gene lost 6 bases and the J gene lost 0 bases, with 12 bases spanning the gap. CDR3 in amino acids: CASSPTGLSNQPQHF. CDR3 bases: TGTGCCAGCAGCCCTACAGGGCTTAGCAATCAGCCCCAGCATTTT.

About this clone: A much larger clone lies a single base off, so this may be a read error. The V gene is TRBV27, the J gene TRBJ2-7; 11 nucleotides line up with TRBD1. The germline gives CDR1 MNHEY, CDR2 SMNVEV (reference sequence). The V segment lost 5 bases and the J segment 3 bases; nucleotides outside the gene matches: 3. The CDR3 has 14 residues. The CDR3 DNA follows: TGTGCCAGCAGTCGGACAGGGGGCTTCTACGAGCAGTACTTC. It specifies CASSRTGGFYEQYF.

J is TRBJ1-6 and V is TRBV28, with 8 bases aligning to TRBD1. The J segment lost 9 bases and the V segment lost 1 base, leaving 5 bases of the junction unmatched. This CDR3 spans 15 amino acids. Germline CDR1 is MDHEN and CDR2 is SYDVKM. The CDR3 reads CASSLSAGGGSPLHF. CDR3 DNA: TGTGCCAGCAGTTTATCCGCAGGGGGCGGTTCACCCCTCCACTTT.

This clone was seen once. A far larger clone is one base from this, pointing to a likely read error. Other nucleotide sequences in the sample specify the same CDR3. This chain links TRBV7-8 with TRBJ1-2, with 8 bases lining up with TRBD1. V lost 5 bases, J lost 4 bases, and 3 bases stayed unmatched. CDR1 and CDR2 (germline): SGHVS, FQNEAQ. This CDR3 contains 13 residues. The CDR3, as DNA: TGTGCCAGCAGCCCCGGACAGGGCTATGGCTACACCTTC. It translates to CASSPGQGYGYTF.

This chain links TRBV30 with TRBJ1-2, with no clear D. V lost 0 bases and J lost 6, with 11 bases in between. From germline, CDR1 is GTSNPN and CDR2 SVGIG (reference sequence). The CDR3 sequence is 13 residues long. CDR3 protein: CAWSVIMRNGYTF. The DNA of the CDR3 is TGTGCCTGGAGTGTTATCATGAGGAATGGCTACACCTTC.

The rearrangement links TRBV6-5 to TRBJ2-2; D is ambiguous. CDR1 and CDR2 (germline): MNHEY, SVGAGI. The CDR3 extends over 12 amino acids. Trimming took off 7 bases at V and 1 base at J, with 4 bases between the two ends. The CDR3 region is CASTRNTGELFF. CDR3 nucleotides: TGTGCCAGCACTAGGAACACCGGGGAGCTGTTTTTT.

This sequence joins TRBV28 and TRBJ2-6, with TRBD1 as a possible D gene (5 bases). V gave up 5 bases and J gave up 4 bases, with 15 bases separating them. Germline V gene data show CDR1 as MDHEN and CDR2 as SYDVKM. CDR3 size: 16 residues. The CDR3 spells CASSPPPGAGANVLTF. The CDR3 coding sequence is TGTGCCAGCAGTCCCCCCCCTGGGGCAGGGGCCAACGTCCTGACTTTC.